This entry is about one TCR beta chain. The entry originates in a study of control samples from healthy donors and cancer patients. The repertoire was sequenced with immunoSEQ multiplex PCR; TCRdb's copy has only in-frame clones and lacks some. The data show roughly 200,000 clones, over 85% seen once. Material: blood. The clonotype originates from a young man in good health.

The CDR3 coding sequence is TGTGCCAGCAGCGGAAGCAGGGGAGAGGGCGGCGGTAGGTACGAGCAGTACTTC. It codes for CASSGSRGEGGGRYEQYF. The rearrangement uses TRBV5-4 and TRBJ2-7; tentative D call: TRBD1 (6 bases). From germline, CDR1 is SGHNT and CDR2 YYREEE (reference sequence). V was pared by 4 bases and J by 4 bases, with 27 bases between. The CDR3 totals 18 residues.